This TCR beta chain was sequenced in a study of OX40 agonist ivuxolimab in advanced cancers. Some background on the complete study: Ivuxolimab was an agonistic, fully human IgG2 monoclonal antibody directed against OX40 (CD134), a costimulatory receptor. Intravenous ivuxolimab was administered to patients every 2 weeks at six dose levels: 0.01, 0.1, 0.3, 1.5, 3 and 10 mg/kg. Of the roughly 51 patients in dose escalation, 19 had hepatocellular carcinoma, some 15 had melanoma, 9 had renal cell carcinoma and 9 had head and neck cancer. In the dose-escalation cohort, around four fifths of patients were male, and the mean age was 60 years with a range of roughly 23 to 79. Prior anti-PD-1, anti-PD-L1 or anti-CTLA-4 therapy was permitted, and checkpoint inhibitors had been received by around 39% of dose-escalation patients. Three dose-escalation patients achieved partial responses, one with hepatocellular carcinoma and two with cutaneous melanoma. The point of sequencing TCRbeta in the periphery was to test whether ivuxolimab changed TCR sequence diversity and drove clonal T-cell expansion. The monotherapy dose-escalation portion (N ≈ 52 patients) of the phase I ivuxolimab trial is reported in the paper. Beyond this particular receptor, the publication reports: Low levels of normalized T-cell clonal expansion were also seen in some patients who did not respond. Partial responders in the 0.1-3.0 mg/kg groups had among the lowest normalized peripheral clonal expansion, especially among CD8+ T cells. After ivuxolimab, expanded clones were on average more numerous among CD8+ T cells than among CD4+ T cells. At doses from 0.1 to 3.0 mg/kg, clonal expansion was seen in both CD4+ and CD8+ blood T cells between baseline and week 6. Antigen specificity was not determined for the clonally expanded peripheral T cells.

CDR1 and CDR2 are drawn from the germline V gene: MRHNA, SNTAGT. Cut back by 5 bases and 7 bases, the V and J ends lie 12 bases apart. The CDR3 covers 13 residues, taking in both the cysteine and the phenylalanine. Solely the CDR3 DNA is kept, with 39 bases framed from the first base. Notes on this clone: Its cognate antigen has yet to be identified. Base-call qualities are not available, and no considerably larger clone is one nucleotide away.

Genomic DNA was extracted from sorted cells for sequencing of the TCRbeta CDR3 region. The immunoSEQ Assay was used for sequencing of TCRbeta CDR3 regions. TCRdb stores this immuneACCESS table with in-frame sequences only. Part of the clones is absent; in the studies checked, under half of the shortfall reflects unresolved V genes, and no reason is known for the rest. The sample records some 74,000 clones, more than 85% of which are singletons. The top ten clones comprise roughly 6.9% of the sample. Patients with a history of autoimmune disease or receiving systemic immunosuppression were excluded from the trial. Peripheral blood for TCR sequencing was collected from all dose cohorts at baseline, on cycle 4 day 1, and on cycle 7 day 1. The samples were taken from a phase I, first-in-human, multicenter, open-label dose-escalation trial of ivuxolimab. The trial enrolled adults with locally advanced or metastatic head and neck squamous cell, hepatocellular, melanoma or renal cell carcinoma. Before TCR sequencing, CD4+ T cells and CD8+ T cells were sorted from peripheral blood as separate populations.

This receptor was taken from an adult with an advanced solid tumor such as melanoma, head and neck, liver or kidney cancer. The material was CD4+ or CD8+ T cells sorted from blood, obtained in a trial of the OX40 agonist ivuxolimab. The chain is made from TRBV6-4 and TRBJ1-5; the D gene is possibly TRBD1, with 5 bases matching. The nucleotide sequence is TGTGCCAGCAGTAGGGACGCGGGGCAGCCCCAGCATTTT. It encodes CASSRDAGQPQHF.